These T cell receptor beta chains were read from a single sample in a study of PD-L1 blockade in urothelial cancer. Sequencing was performed with immunoSEQ multiplex PCR; in TCRdb, only in-frame clones are kept and a portion is missing. The sample carries 41,000 or so clones, about 79% recorded once. Source: PBMCs, taken around atezolizumab (anti-PD-L1) treatment. The receptors come from a man aged 60-69 years with urothelial cancer. Each CDR3 is given with its conserved first and last residue.

v_gene: TRBV15; j_gene: TRBJ1-1; CDR3aa: CATSSDRNTEAFF
v_gene: TRBV6-1; j_gene: TRBJ2-1; CDR3aa: CASSEMSRGRGEQFF
v_gene: TRBV5-6; j_gene: TRBJ2-2; CDR3aa: CASSSRRGGGNTGELFF
v_gene: TRBV2; j_gene: TRBJ1-2; CDR3aa: CASTYRGTGGYTF
v_gene: TRBV5-1; j_gene: TRBJ2-2; CDR3aa: CASSPRQGADTGELFF
v_gene: TRBV28; j_gene: TRBJ2-3; CDR3aa: CASSLGAMSVDTQYF
v_gene: TRBV30; j_gene: TRBJ1-6; CDR3aa: CAWDYRGKVDSPLHF
v_gene: TRBV7-7; j_gene: TRBJ2-7; CDR3aa: CASSPGHLSYEQYF
v_gene: TRBV5-1; j_gene: TRBJ2-1; CDR3aa: CASSLLLAGEDNEQFF
v_gene: TRBV11-2; j_gene: TRBJ2-5; CDR3aa: CASSLGGGETQYF
v_gene: TRBV19; j_gene: TRBJ2-3; CDR3aa: CASSSRLAGGLDTQYF
v_gene: TRBV5-6; j_gene: TRBJ2-5; CDR3aa: CASSLIGTGQETQYF
v_gene: TRBV7-8; j_gene: TRBJ2-5; CDR3aa: CASSLVVGRGQETQYF
v_gene: TRBV2; j_gene: TRBJ1-2; CDR3aa: CASSRRETPYGYTF
v_gene: TRBV5-1; j_gene: TRBJ2-1; CDR3aa: CASSWTGGNEQFF
v_gene: TRBV15; j_gene: TRBJ1-2; CDR3aa: CATSRAQGYGYTF
v_gene: TRBV6-4; j_gene: TRBJ1-1; CDR3aa: CASSAEQNTEAFF
v_gene: TRBV27; j_gene: TRBJ2-2; CDR3aa: CASSRYTGELFF
v_gene: TRBV9; j_gene: TRBJ2-3; CDR3aa: CASSVVGSGGAGDTQYF
v_gene: TRBV30; j_gene: TRBJ1-1; CDR3aa: CAWSLGQLNTEAFF